This T cell receptor beta chain emerged from a study of siplizumab effects on memory and regulatory T cells. Trimming left V 1 base short and J 2 bases short, with 10 bases between. The CDR3 spans 15 residues. Per the germline V gene, CDR1 is SGHTA and CDR2 is FQGNSA. Clones were sequenced by immunoSEQ multiplex PCR, and TCRdb holds only the in-frame ones, with some missing. The sample has about 100,000 clones; 93% are singletons. The sequenced sample was Tregs sorted from blood. V gene TRBV7-2 combines with J gene TRBJ2-3; tentative D call: TRBD2 (6 bases). The receptor comes from a human donor in good health. This CDR3 reads CASSLGGLTTDTQYF. CDR3 bases: TGTGCCAGCAGCTTAGGGGGACTCACCACAGATACGCAGTATTTT.